This TCR beta chain comes out of a study of shared clonotypes between healthy human individuals. Regarding the study as a whole: All-four-donor shared clonotypes had higher generation probabilities than non-shared clonotypes did.

The authors loaded roughly 200 ng DNA, about 30,000 T cell genomes, into sorted-subset replicate PCRs. Using immunoSEQ multiplex PCR, the repertoire was profiled, and TCRdb retains in-frame clones only, with some absent. This sample has roughly 2 million clones, with around 95% found just once. This clone was seen a single time. Its antigen is not identified. V was shortened by 4 bases and J by 3 bases, with 7 bases between the two germline ends. The CDR3 totals 13 residues. Germline CDR1 reads SNHLY; CDR2 reads FYNNEI. V is TRBV2 and J is TRBJ1-5, with D possibly matching TRBD1 (6 bases). This sequence originates from a man aged 18-30 years in good health. The sample consisted of naive CD4+ T cells sorted from blood. Subset of the sample: CD45RA+ positively selected. DNA of the CDR3: TGTGCCAGCAGTGCAGGGGCCAATCAGCCCCAGCATTTT. Residues: CASSAGANQPQHF.